Presented here are 26 T cell receptor beta chains from one specimen sequenced in a study of regulatory T cells in long-lasting Graves disease. Both iRepertoire HTBI primers and Arm-PCR of CDR3 regions were used to build the TCR beta libraries. One entry per CDR3 protein, called by TCRdb with MiXCR from the multiplex PCR reads. Here the sample spans 350,000 to 450,000 distinct CDR3 sequences, roughly 20% being singletons. The sample's time point: persistent/refractory GD, antithyroid drugs over 5 years with positive TRAb. Extracted RNA from PBMCs served as the source of the TCR library. The sequencing used peripheral blood mononuclear cells (PBMCs), collected when the disease was refractory, from a patient treated with antithyroid drugs. Receptors originate from a female donor with Graves disease.

This chain connects TRBV7-9 to TRBJ2-7, with 7 bases that match TRBD1. The V gene end was trimmed by 4 bases and the J gene end by 2 bases; junction bases not matched to a gene: 8. CDR1 and CDR2 (germline): SEHNR, FQNEAQ (reference sequence). CDR3 length: 15 residues. CDR3 DNA sequence: TGTGCCAGCAGCTCCCGACAGGGCAACCCCTACGAGCAGTACTTC. It translates to CASSSRQGNPYEQYF.

The gene calls are TRBV5-4 and TRBJ2-1, with D unclear. The CDR3 runs to 13 residues. Germline V CDR1 and CDR2: SGHNT, YYREEE (reference sequence). With 6 bases removed from V and 8 bases from J, the gap between germline ends came to 15 bases. The DNA for the CDR3 is TGTGCCAGCACTCAGCCGGGTTCTGATGAGCAGTTCTTC. Translating it yields CASTQPGSDEQFF.

The chain employs TRBV2 and TRBJ1-6, with D uncertain. Germline V gene data show CDR1 as SNHLY and CDR2 as FYNNEI. Deletions cut 4 bases from V and 6 bases from J, with 13 bases between. The CDR3 is 15 residues long. CDR3 in amino acids: CASSAPFDRNSPLHF. The CDR3 DNA is TGTGCCAGCAGTGCCCCGTTCGACCGTAATTCACCCCTCCACTTT.

This clonotype appeared many times. V and J are TRBV11-2 and TRBJ2-7; possible D gene TRBD1, 6 bases. The CDR3 is 13 residues long. CDR1 and CDR2 (germline): SGHAT, FQNNGV. Trimming removed 5 bases at V and 6 bases at J, with 14 bases between. The CDR3 DNA sequence: TGTGCCAGCAGCCACGGGACACTCTTCGAGCAGTACTTC. Amino acid sequence: CASSHGTLFEQYF.

This clonotype appeared many times. This chain joins TRBV12-3 or TRBV12-4 and TRBJ1-1, with a tentative D call TRBD1 (5 bases). The CDR3 consists of 12 residues. Trimming stripped 3 bases from V and 8 bases from J, with 10 bases between. CDR3 residues: CASSLGRREAFF. CDR3 DNA sequence: TGTGCCAGCAGTTTGGGGCGGAGAGAAGCTTTCTTT.

V usage is TRBV6-1 and J usage is TRBJ2-7; weak D call: TRBD2 (6 bases). The length of the CDR3 is 12 residues. V lost 5 bases to trimming and J lost 10 bases, with 15 bases between them. The germline gives CDR1 MNHNS, CDR2 SASEGT. CDR3 nucleotide sequence: TGTGCCAGCAGTCTTAGGAGGGAGGATCAGTACTTC. It yields the protein CASSLRREDQYF.

This clonotype was seen a single time. The chain joins TRBV20-1 to TRBJ1-5; no definite D call. V was shortened by 1 base and J by 0 bases, with 13 bases between the two germline ends. The CDR3 length is 16 residues. Germline lookup yields CDR1 DFQATT and CDR2 SNEGSKA (reference sequence). CDR3 residues: CSARVVIDYSNQPQHF. The CDR3 nucleotides read TGCAGTGCTAGAGTCGTGATAGATTATAGCAATCAGCCCCAGCATTTT.

This sequence joins TRBV7-8 and TRBJ2-2; 8 bases are shared with TRBD1. The CDR3 is 15 amino acids. From germline, CDR1 is SGHVS and CDR2 FQNEAQ. V trimming: 8 bases; J trimming: 4 bases; junction bases outside the gene matches: 9. The chain's CDR3 is CASGIQGDFTGELFF. CDR3 DNA sequence: TGTGCCAGCGGGATACAGGGGGACTTCACCGGGGAGCTGTTTTTT.

The chain recombines TRBV7-2 with TRBJ1-1; possible D gene TRBD1, 6 bases. Germline-derived CDR1 and CDR2 are SGHTA and FQGNSA. The V gene lost 5 bases and the J gene lost 4 bases, with 17 bases spanning the gap. CDR3 length equals 15 residues. The CDR3 region is CASSPYPQGITEAFF. The CDR3, as DNA: TGTGCCAGCAGCCCCTATCCACAGGGAATCACTGAAGCTTTCTTT.

This clonotype was picked up many times. The chain recombines TRBV7-9 with TRBJ1-2, with a tentative D call TRBD1 (5 bases). Germline V gives CDR1 SEHNR, CDR2 FQNEAQ (reference sequence). The CDR3 runs 15 residues. Trimming stripped 6 bases from V and 7 bases from J, with 21 bases between. CDR3 bases: TGTGCCAGCAGTACTCAAGCAGGGAAACTATCTGGCTACACCTTC. Its protein product is CASSTQAGKLSGYTF.

The chain has TRBV20-1 and TRBJ2-3; D call uncertain. The germline gives CDR1 DFQATT, CDR2 SNEGSKA (reference sequence). Trimming cost V 1 base and J 3 bases, with 2 bases left between them. The CDR3 sequence is 11 residues long. The CDR3 here is CSARATDTQYF. CDR3 DNA: TGCAGTGCTAGAGCAACAGATACGCAGTATTTT.

This rearrangement joins TRBV18 to TRBJ2-5; D is possibly TRBD2 (5 bases). The CDR3 has 16 amino acids. In germline, CDR1 is KGHSH, CDR2 LQKENI. The V end was cut by 5 bases, the J end by 2 bases, with 18 bases between. This CDR3 is CASSSLDLNSQETQYF. In DNA form, the CDR3 reads TGTGCCAGCTCATCTCTGGACTTAAACTCTCAAGAGACCCAGTACTTC. Together with reference TRBV18 and TRBJ2-5, the CDR3 gives the full variable domain: NAGVMQNPRHLVRRRGQEARLRCSPMKGHSHVYWYRQLPEEGLKFMVYLQKENIIDESGMPKERFSAEFPKEGPSILRIQQVVRGDSAAYFCASSSLDLNSQETQYFGPGTRLLVL.

Points on this clonotype: This may be a read error, as it is one base from a much larger clone. The chain uses TRBV12-3 or TRBV12-4 and TRBJ2-5, with D possibly TRBD2 on 5 matching bases. The CDR3 runs 13 residues. The DNA of the CDR3 is TGTGCCAGCAGCGCAGACATTTGGGAGACCCAGCACTTC. This encodes CASSADIWETQHF.

This clonotype was seen repeatedly, ten times or more. The chain uses TRBV7-8 and TRBJ2-2; D unresolved. Germline V gives CDR1 SGHVS, CDR2 FQNEAQ. Trimming removed 2 bases from V and 6 bases from J, with 19 bases in between. This CDR3 region has 17 residues. In DNA form, the CDR3 reads TGTGCCAGCAGCTTACCGACGGATGGATATTACGCCGGGGAGCTGTTTTTT. Its protein is CASSLPTDGYYAGELFF.

The gene calls are TRBV29-1 and TRBJ1-2, with D possibly TRBD1 on 5 matching bases. Germline lookup yields CDR1 SQVTM and CDR2 ANQGSEA. The CDR3 runs 11 residues. Trimming pared 7 bases from V and 6 bases from J, leaving 12 bases between. The CDR3 loop is CSAVRGDGYTF. As DNA, the CDR3 is TGCAGCGCCGTGAGAGGGGATGGCTACACCTTC.

This clonotype showed up just a few times. V usage is TRBV19 and J usage is TRBJ2-5; the D gene is possibly TRBD1 (5 bases). The V gene lost 3 bases and the J gene lost 2 bases, with 10 bases spanning the gap. Germline V gene lookup returns CDR1 LNHDA and CDR2 SQIVND (reference sequence). The CDR3 spans 14 residues. As DNA, the CDR3 is TGTGCCAGTAGTATTATGGGGCCTCAAGAGACCCAGTACTTC. This encodes CASSIMGPQETQYF. The entire variable domain, with the rest obtained from reference TRBV19 and TRBJ2-5, is as follows: DGGITQSPKYLFRKEGQNVTLSCEQNLNHDAMYWYRQDPGQGLRLIYYSQIVNDFQKGDIAEGYSVSREKKESFPLTVTSAQKNPTAFYLCASSIMGPQETQYFGPGTRLLVL.

This clonotype appeared a few times. The genes are TRBV9 and TRBJ1-1, with D possibly matching TRBD1 (5 bases). Germline CDR1 and CDR2: SGDLS and YYNGEE. The CDR3 covers 16 residues. The V and J ends lost 0 bases and 1 base respectively, with 13 bases between them. The CDR3 reads CASSVGAGAANTEAFF. CDR3 in DNA: TGTGCCAGCAGCGTAGGGGCTGGGGCAGCGAACACTGAAGCTTTCTTT.

Many counts were recorded for this clonotype. The chain combines TRBV28 with TRBJ1-4; weak D call: TRBD1 (5 bases). The germline V gene encodes CDR1 MDHEN and CDR2 SYDVKM. The ends were cut back, 4 bases at V and 3 bases at J, with 9 bases in the middle. This CDR3 is 14 amino acids long. The CDR3 coding sequence is TGTGCCAGCAGTTCCGGGGGAGCTAATGAAAAACTGTTTTTT. Protein product: CASSSGGANEKLFF.

This clonotype was counted only a few times. This chain connects TRBV6-9 to TRBJ1-2, with 8 positions matching TRBD1. The CDR3 has 14 residues. V lost 3 bases, J lost 6 bases, and 6 bases stayed unmatched. Germline-derived CDR1 and CDR2 are MNHGY and SVAAGI. CDR3 region: CASSYSKQGDGYTF. CDR3 bases: TGTGCCAGCAGTTACTCGAAACAGGGGGATGGCTACACCTTC.

This clonotype was picked up many times. The chain uses TRBV2 and TRBJ1-5; 11 bases agree with TRBD1. Germline V gene lookup returns CDR1 SNHLY and CDR2 FYNNEI. After removal of 6 bases from V and 1 base from J, the junction contained 5 bases not matched to a gene. The CDR3 runs to 16 residues. CDR3: CASSGDRGKSNQPQHF. In DNA form, the CDR3 reads TGTGCCAGCAGCGGGGACAGGGGGAAGAGCAATCAGCCCCAGCATTTT.

The chain joins TRBV24-1 to TRBJ1-4; 8 bases align to TRBD1. Germline values: CDR1 KGHDR, CDR2 SFDVKD. V dropped 4 bases and J dropped 10; count of bases not matched to a gene: 1. There are 12 residues in the CDR3. CDR3 sequence (DNA): TGTGCCACCAGTGACGGGACAGGAAAACTGTTTTTT. It translates to CATSDGTGKLFF.

For this clonotype: A much larger clone sits a single nucleotide away, making a read error possible. The rearrangement uses TRBV7-6 and TRBJ2-5, with a tentative D call TRBD2 (6 bases). The CDR3 is made up of 16 amino acids. The V gene's germline CDR1 is SGHVS and CDR2 FNYEAQ. Trimming took 6 bases from V and 4 from J, leaving 21 bases between them. CDR3 nucleotide sequence: TGTGCCAGCAGTCGCGCGGTGAGCGCCGGGGGAGAGACCCAGTACTTC. The encoded protein is CASSRAVSAGGETQYF. The whole variable domain, remainder taken from reference TRBV7-6 and TRBJ2-5, is GAGVSQSPRYKVTKRGQDVALRCDPISGHVSLYWYRQALGQGPEFLTYFNYEAQQDKSGLPNDRFSAERPEGSISTLTIQRTEQRDSAMYRCASSRAVSAGGETQYFGPGTRLLVL.

The sample holds many counts of this clonotype. V usage is TRBV6-1 and J usage is TRBJ2-7; 7 bases are shared with TRBD1. V was clipped by 3 bases and J by 2 bases; unmatched bases: 10. This CDR3 contains 16 residues. Germline loops: CDR1 MNHNS, CDR2 SASEGT. The DNA for the CDR3 is TGTGCCAGCAGTGACAAGAAGACAGGGTGGCCCTACGAGCAGTACTTC. It yields the protein CASSDKKTGWPYEQYF.

With respect to this clonotype: A single base is all that separates this from a far larger clone, so a read error is likely. This rearrangement joins TRBV7-2 to TRBJ2-5, with unresolved D. Trimming stripped 0 bases from V and 11 bases from J, with 13 bases between. This CDR3 comprises 13 residues. Germline CDR1 SGHTA, CDR2 FQGNSA. For the CDR3, the DNA is TGTGCCAGCAGCTTAGCTGTCATGAACGGGCAGTACTTC. It yields the protein CASSLAVMNGQYF. Together with reference TRBV7-2 and TRBJ2-5, the CDR3 gives the full variable domain: GAGVSQSPSNKVTEKGKDVELRCDPISGHTALYWYRQSLGQGLEFLIYFQGNSAPDKSGLPSDRFSAERTGGSVSTLTIQRTQQEDSAVYLCASSLAVMNGQYFGPGTRLLVL.

This clonotype has more than one count but fewer than ten. The chain combines TRBV6-5 with TRBJ2-7; D perhaps matches TRBD1 (5 bases). CDR3 size: 15 residues. Germline lookup yields CDR1 MNHEY and CDR2 SVGAGI. The V end lost 2 bases, the J end lost 5 bases, and 16 bases lay between the germline ends. The CDR3 bases are TGTGCCAGCAGTTACAGTTATCAGGGCTCGGACGAGCAGTACTTC. Translating it yields CASSYSYQGSDEQYF.

This clonotype turned up a few times. The chain joins TRBV7-8 to TRBJ2-7, with 7 nucleotides matching TRBD2. V trimming: 1 base; J trimming: 2 bases; junction bases outside the gene matches: 5. Germline V gene sequence: CDR1 SGHVS, CDR2 FQNEAQ. This CDR3 has 15 amino acids. The DNA for the CDR3 is TGTGCCAGCAGCTTAGTCGCGGGGGATCCCTACGAGCAGTACTTC. Translation: CASSLVAGDPYEQYF.